This T cell receptor beta chain is drawn from a study of OX40 agonist ivuxolimab in advanced cancers. Broadly, across the study: Ivuxolimab was an agonistic, fully human IgG2 monoclonal antibody directed against OX40 (CD134), a costimulatory receptor. Patients were allowed to have had prior anti-PD-1, anti-PD-L1 or anti-CTLA-4 therapy, and 30% to 40% of the dose-escalation patients had previously received checkpoint inhibitors. Partial responses were achieved by three dose-escalation patients, of whom one had hepatocellular carcinoma and two had cutaneous melanoma. The monotherapy dose-escalation portion (N of about 57 patients) of the phase I ivuxolimab trial is reported in the paper. The dose-escalation cohort was roughly 80% male with a mean age of around 62 years, ranging from 23 to 79. Of the approximately 54 patients in dose escalation, about 20 had hepatocellular carcinoma, approximately 15 had melanoma, 9 had renal cell carcinoma and 9 had head and neck cancer. Intravenous ivuxolimab was administered to patients every 2 weeks at six dose levels: 0.01, 0.1, 0.3, 1.5, 3 and 10 mg/kg. Peripheral TCRbeta sequencing was intended to test whether TCR sequence diversity was altered and clonal T-cell expansion was caused by ivuxolimab. Results and caveats for the whole study, not just this receptor: On average, CD8+ T cells showed more expanded clones than CD4+ T cells after ivuxolimab. The antigen specificity of the peripheral T cells that underwent clonal expansion was not determined. In the 0.1-3.0 mg/kg groups, partial responders had among the lowest normalized peripheral clonal expansion, particularly in CD8+ T cells. At doses from 0.1 to 3.0 mg/kg, clonal expansion was seen in both CD4+ and CD8+ blood T cells between baseline and week 6. Low levels of normalized T-cell clonal expansion were also seen in some patients who did not respond.

Patients with autoimmune disease history or receiving systemic immunosuppression were excluded from the trial. Peripheral blood for TCR sequencing was collected from all dose cohorts at baseline, on cycle 4 day 1, and on cycle 7 day 1. Samples came from an open-label, multicenter, first-in-human phase I dose-escalation trial of ivuxolimab. Adults with locally advanced or metastatic melanoma, renal cell carcinoma, hepatocellular carcinoma or head and neck squamous cell carcinoma were enrolled in the trial. Before TCR sequencing, CD4+ and CD8+ T cells were separately sorted from peripheral blood. To sequence the TCRbeta CDR3 region, genomic DNA was isolated from the sorted cells. The immunoSEQ Assay was used to sequence the TCRbeta CDR3 regions. The table comes from immuneACCESS by way of TCRdb, which keeps in-frame sequences with V and J called. Part of the clones is missing from these tables; in studies checked, under half for an unresolved V gene and the rest for unknown reasons. The sample table records about 71,000 clones; around 94% of these occur just once. The ten largest clones represent roughly 14% of the sample.

The germline V gene encodes CDR1 MDHEN and CDR2 SYDVKM. The V and J ends are trimmed by 3 bases and 7 bases, leaving 13 bases between them. CDR3 length: 13 amino acids, cysteine to phenylalanine. Only the CDR3 part of the read is kept: 39 bases, read in frame from the first base. About this clone itself: Its antigen is currently not known. Nothing much larger sits one base from this clone, and base qualities are not available.

This specimen was CD4+ or CD8+ T cells sorted from blood, taken in a trial of the OX40 agonist ivuxolimab. The receptor was derived from an adult with an advanced solid tumor such as melanoma, head and neck, liver or kidney cancer. The chain was built from TRBV28 and TRBJ2-7, with the D call tentatively TRBD1 or TRBD2, each fitting 6 bases. The CDR3 reads as follows: CASSFRGAREQYF. In nucleotides, the sequence is TGTGCCAGCAGTTTTAGGGGGGCGAGGGAGCAGTACTTC. Joined to the reference TRBV28 and TRBJ2-7 proteins, this CDR3 gives the full variable domain: DVKVTQSSRYLVKRTGEKVFLECVQDMDHENMFWYRQDPGLGLRLIYFSYDVKMKEKGDIPEGYSVSREKKERFSLILESASTNQTSMYLCASSFRGAREQYFGPGTRLTVT.